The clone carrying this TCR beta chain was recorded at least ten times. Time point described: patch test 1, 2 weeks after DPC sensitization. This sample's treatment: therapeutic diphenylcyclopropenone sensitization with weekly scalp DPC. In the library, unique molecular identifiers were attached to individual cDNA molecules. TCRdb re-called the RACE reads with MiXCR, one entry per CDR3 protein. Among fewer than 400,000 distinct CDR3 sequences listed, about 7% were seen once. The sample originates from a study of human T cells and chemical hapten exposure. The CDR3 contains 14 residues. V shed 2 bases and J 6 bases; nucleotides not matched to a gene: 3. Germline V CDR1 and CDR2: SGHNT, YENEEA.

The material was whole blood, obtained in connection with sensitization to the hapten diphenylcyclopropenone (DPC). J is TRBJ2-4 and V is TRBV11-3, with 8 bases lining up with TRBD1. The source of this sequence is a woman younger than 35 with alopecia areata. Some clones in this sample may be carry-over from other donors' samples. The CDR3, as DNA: TGTGCCAGCAGCTTACAGGGGGCTGGAAACATTCAGTACTTC. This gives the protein CASSLQGAGNIQYF.